The source of this T cell receptor (beta chain) is a study of PD-1 blockade in classical Hodgkin lymphoma. The CDR3 contains 14 residues. In germline, CDR1 is SGHNT, CDR2 YENEEA. Trimming shortened V by 0 bases and J by 4 bases, and 9 bases separated the two germline ends. As regards this clone: Its antigen remains unknown.

Regarding the study as a whole: Causes of the repertoire differences remain undefined, possibly disease activity or prior therapy. Newly diagnosed patients reportedly trailed healthy donors in baseline TCR diversity.

The data were produced by immunoSEQ multiplex PCR, yet TCRdb's version contains in-frame clones alone and is incomplete. The sample shows more than 30,000 clones, 88% of them seen only once. The time point was: newly diagnosed, previously untreated cHL patient sample. Purification of CD4+ T cells from thawed PBMCs was performed via magnetic negative selection. What served as comparison were PBMCs in newly diagnosed, untreated classical Hodgkin lymphoma. The source is a human donor with classical Hodgkin lymphoma. This rearrangement joins TRBV11-3 to TRBJ1-1, with D possibly matching TRBD1 (5 bases). The material sequenced was CD4+ T cells from blood. CDR3 sequence (DNA): TGTGCCAGCAGCTTAGATCTGGGGGGCACTGAAGCTTTCTTT. It codes for CASSLDLGGTEAFF.